This is a list of T cell receptor beta chains from one sample in a study of early T cells in non-severe SARS-CoV-2 infection. TCRdb passed the 5' RACE reads through MiXCR, listing each CDR3 protein once. The sample includes tens of thousands of distinct CDR3 sequences, under 7% of them seen just once. The sequencing here drew on whole blood, taken at baseline. These receptors all come from an adult who was a healthcare worker with PCR-confirmed SARS-CoV-2 infection or an uninfected control (not recorded which). CDR3s include the opening cysteine and the closing phenylalanine or tryptophan. D genes are given only for firm matches. Only some rows state a clone size, as once, few, many or a class for expanded clones.

clone_size,v_call,d_call,j_call,cdr3_nt,cdr3_aa
-,TRBV3-1,TRBD1,TRBJ2-1,TGTGCCAGCAGCAAGGGGGCTACCCCCTACAATGAGCAGTTCTTC,CASSKGATPYNEQFF
many,TRBV29-1,-,TRBJ2-7,TGCAGCGTTGACGAGGGTAGCTCCTACGAGCAGTACTTC,CSVDEGSSYEQYF
many,TRBV5-1,-,TRBJ2-5,TGCGCCAGCAGCTTGGCCGCAGGCGGGGCCAGGGAGACCCAGTACTTC,CASSLAAGGARETQYF
few,TRBV9,-,TRBJ2-1,TGTGCCAGCAGCCCCCGACTAGAAGGGCGCAATGAGCAGTTCTTC,CASSPRLEGRNEQFF
many,TRBV28,-,TRBJ1-3,TGTGCCAGCAGTTTACAAAGAGTTCCTGGAAACACCATATATTTT,CASSLQRVPGNTIYF
many,TRBV28,-,TRBJ1-1,TGTGCCAGCAGAACCAGGTATGGCGGCACTGAAGCTTTCTTT,CASRTRYGGTEAFF
medium-sized,TRBV2,-,TRBJ2-2,TGTGCCAGCACAGGGACGAACACCGGGGAGCTGTTTTTT,CASTGTNTGELFF
many,TRBV7-8,-,TRBJ1-1,TGTGCCAGCAGCCGCTCGGGGGCTGGCACTGAAGCTTTCTTT,CASSRSGAGTEAFF
few,TRBV6-1,-,TRBJ2-3,TGTGCCAGCAGAAAACTTCACCCTCTGGATTGGACTGCGCTAGGGGATACGCAGTATTTT,CASRKLHPLDWTALGDTQYF
-,TRBV4-3,-,TRBJ2-5,TGCGCCAGCAGCCAAGATCTGAGCCAGCCAGCGGGCAGACAAGAGACCCAGTACTTC,CASSQDLSQPAGRQETQYF
many,TRBV20-1,-,TRBJ1-4,TGCAGTGCTACGGCAGGGGAGATCCCAACTAATGAAAAACTGTTTTTT,CSATAGEIPTNEKLFF
many,TRBV20-1,-,TRBJ1-6,TGCAGTGCTTTTACAGGGCCTGGTTCACCCCTCCACTTT,CSAFTGPGSPLHF
few,TRBV29-1,-,TRBJ2-1,TGCAGCGTTTCTCTAGCGTCCAGCTCCTACAATGAGCAGTTCTTC,CSVSLASSSYNEQFF
many,TRBV20-1,-,TRBJ2-7,TGCAGTGGCATGCCGCGGGGACCCAAAAGCGAGCAGTACTTC,CSGMPRGPKSEQYF
-,TRBV7-9,-,TRBJ2-2,TGTGCCAGCAGCTTAAGTCCCCGGGCGGGCGGGGAGCTGTTTTTT,CASSLSPRAGGELFF
many,TRBV12-3/TRBV12-4,-,TRBJ1-4,TGTGCCAGCAGGGCCACTACAACTAATGAAAAACTGTTTTTT,CASRATTTNEKLFF
few,TRBV7-6,TRBD2,TRBJ2-1,TGTGCCAGCAGCCCCCGGGGGGTCCACAATGAGCAGTTCTTC,CASSPRGVHNEQFF
many,TRBV12-3/TRBV12-4,TRBD1,TRBJ2-7,TGTGCCAGCAGTCGACAGGGGGCGGGCGAGCAGTACTTC,CASSRQGAGEQYF
many,TRBV7-6,TRBD1,TRBJ2-7,TGTGCCAGCAGCCCCGGGACAGGAGCCTACGAGCAGTACTTC,CASSPGTGAYEQYF
-,TRBV20-1,-,TRBJ1-6,TGCAGTGCCCCTGCCATTGGGGGCGGAAGTTCACCCCTCCACTTT,CSAPAIGGGSSPLHF
many,TRBV4-3,-,TRBJ2-5,TGCGCCAGCAGCCCGCTTCCCAGAGAGACCCAGTACTTC,CASSPLPRETQYF
many,TRBV20-1,TRBD1,TRBJ1-4,TGCAGTGCTAGTGGACAGGGGGAAAAACTGTTTTTT,CSASGQGEKLFF
-,TRBV5-1,-,TRBJ2-1,TGCGCCAGCAGCATAGGACAGCACAATGAGCAGTTCTTC,CASSIGQHNEQFF
-,TRBV4-3,-,TRBJ1-1,TGCGCCAGCAGCCAAGATTGGTCCAGTAGAGGCACTGAAGCTTTCTTT,CASSQDWSSRGTEAFF
many,TRBV7-2,-,TRBJ2-3,TGTGCCAGCAGACGCGAGGGGGATACGCAGTATTTT,CASRREGDTQYF
few,TRBV25-1,TRBD1,TRBJ2-7,TGTGCCAGCAGTGAATTCAACAGGGGGCGGTACGAGCAGTACTTC,CASSEFNRGRYEQYF
few,TRBV7-6,TRBD1,TRBJ1-1,TGTGCCAGCAGCTCGTGGCAGGGGGAAGGTACTGAAGCTTTCTTT,CASSSWQGEGTEAFF
few,TRBV12-3/TRBV12-4,-,TRBJ1-1,TGTGTCAGCAGTTTAGCGGGACCGCCTGAAGCTTTCTTT,CVSSLAGPPEAFF
many,TRBV19,-,TRBJ2-7,TGTGCCAGTCGGACTGGGACCCTCGAGCAGTACTTC,CASRTGTLEQYF
-,TRBV12-3/TRBV12-4,TRBD1,TRBJ2-7,TGTGCCAGCAGTCCTCGACAGGGCGCCGAGCAGTACTTC,CASSPRQGAEQYF
few,TRBV19,-,TRBJ2-4,TGTGCCAGTAGTATAGGGGCAGGGTTGAAAAACATTCAGTACTTC,CASSIGAGLKNIQYF
few,TRBV20-1,TRBD2,TRBJ2-3,TGCAGTGCTAGGCCGGCGGGGACTAGCGGGTCGTTGACAGATACGCAGTATTTT,CSARPAGTSGSLTDTQYF
many,TRBV10-3,-,TRBJ2-1,TGTGCCATCAGTAAGGCACCTGACAATGAGCAGTTCTTC,CAISKAPDNEQFF
many,TRBV9,-,TRBJ2-1,TGTGCCAGCAGCCCACCCGGCTCCTACAATGAGCAGTTCTTC,CASSPPGSYNEQFF
many,TRBV29-1,-,TRBJ1-1,TGCAGCGTTCAGGGGCGGGGAGTGAACACTGAAGCTTTCTTT,CSVQGRGVNTEAFF
few,TRBV5-6,-,TRBJ2-7,TGTGCCAGCAGCCGGGGGACTTCAAGACTATACGAGCAGTACTTC,CASSRGTSRLYEQYF
many,TRBV29-1,TRBD1,TRBJ1-2,TGCAGCGTTGAATCAGGGGGACCGTATGGCTACACCTTC,CSVESGGPYGYTF
few,TRBV11-2,-,TRBJ2-5,TGTGCCAGCAGCTTAGGCTGGGAGACCCAGTACTTC,CASSLGWETQYF
many,TRBV9,TRBD1,TRBJ1-5,TGTGCCAGCAGCGTGGGACAGGGCGGTCAGCCCCAGCATTTT,CASSVGQGGQPQHF
few,TRBV25-1,-,TRBJ2-1,TGTGCCAGCAGTGAATTCAAGGGGGACGCGAATGAGCAGTTCTTC,CASSEFKGDANEQFF
few,TRBV11-1,-,TRBJ2-7,TGTGCCAGCAGCTTAGACGGCGGTTTTCGCGCTCTGGAGCAGTACTTC,CASSLDGGFRALEQYF
-,TRBV9,-,TRBJ2-7,TGTGCCAGCAGCGTAGCCTCCTTTGGGTCCGAGCAGTACTTC,CASSVASFGSEQYF
few,TRBV15,-,TRBJ1-2,TGTGCCACCAGCAGAGATAGTGGGGGCTGGGGCTACACCTTC,CATSRDSGGWGYTF
-,TRBV6-5,TRBD1,TRBJ1-4,TGTGCCAGCAGTCCATCGACAGGGGCCGGTGAAAAACTGTTTTTT,CASSPSTGAGEKLFF
few,TRBV5-1,TRBD1,TRBJ1-4,TGCGCCAGCAGCCTGACAGGGGTGTCCGATGAAAAACTGTTTTTT,CASSLTGVSDEKLFF
-,TRBV20-1,-,TRBJ1-6,TGCAGTGCTAGAGATGGGGGCTCCTATAATTCACCCCTCCACTTT,CSARDGGSYNSPLHF
many,TRBV7-6,TRBD2,TRBJ2-7,TGTGCCAGCAGCTTAAGGAAGGCGGGGGTCAGCTACGAGCAGTACTTC,CASSLRKAGVSYEQYF
-,TRBV7-3,-,TRBJ1-2,TGTGCCAGCAGCTCCGACGGTCACTTC,CASSSDGHF
few,TRBV11-2,-,TRBJ2-5,TGTGCCAGCAGCTTAGCGGGGCAGAAAGAGACCCAGTACTTC,CASSLAGQKETQYF
many,TRBV12-3/TRBV12-4,-,TRBJ1-1,TGTGCCAGCAGCCCGTGGAAAAACACTGAAGCTTTCTTT,CASSPWKNTEAFF
many,TRBV5-5,-,TRBJ1-1,TGTGCCAGCAGCACTGGCCGGGACACTGAAGCTTTCTTT,CASSTGRDTEAFF
-,TRBV6-2/TRBV6-3,TRBD2,TRBJ2-5,TGTGCCAGCTTACTAGCGGGGGAAGAGACCCAGTACTTC,CASLLAGEETQYF
-,TRBV7-2,-,TRBJ2-3,TGTGCCAGCAGCTTAGATTTCTGGGGCACAGATACGCAGTATTTT,CASSLDFWGTDTQYF
-,TRBV30,TRBD2,TRBJ2-1,TGTGCCTGGAGTGATGGCGGGGGGGCTGCCTACAATGAGCAGTTCTTC,CAWSDGGGAAYNEQFF
-,TRBV19,-,TRBJ2-1,TGTGCCACCTCGAGCGGCCGGCACAATGAGCAGTTCTTC,CATSSGRHNEQFF
many,TRBV12-3/TRBV12-4,TRBD1,TRBJ2-1,TGTGCCAGCACCCTCACAGGGGGAGGCTACAATGAGCAGTTCTTC,CASTLTGGGYNEQFF
few,TRBV7-8,-,TRBJ2-5,TGTGCCAGCAGAACACTTCCCTGGGGAGACCCCGAGACCCAGTACTTC,CASRTLPWGDPETQYF
few,TRBV13,TRBD1,TRBJ1-4,TGTGCCAGCAGCCCCCGACAGGGAAGGGGAGGAAAACTGTTTTTT,CASSPRQGRGGKLFF
few,TRBV20-1,TRBD1,TRBJ1-3,TGCAGTGCGACACCGGGACAGGGGGGAAACACCATATATTTT,CSATPGQGGNTIYF